This T cell receptor beta chain was retrieved from a study of response to subunit inactivated influenza vaccine. Notes on the study in general: Each seasonal flu vaccination may recruit only limited new T cells, authors suggested.

TCRdb re-called the RT-PCR reads through MiXCR, storing one row per CDR3 protein. Among roughly 570,000 distinct CDR3 sequences, 14% were seen once, and the ten largest hold around 10%. This clonotype was seen a handful of times. What it binds is unknown. Germline CDR1 is MNHEY and CDR2 is SVGAGI. V lost 2 bases to trimming and J lost 3 bases; unmatched junction nucleotides: 1. CDR3 size: 13 residues. The clonotype originates from a man aged 50 to 59 who received an inactivated influenza vaccine. J is TRBJ2-7 and V is TRBV6-5; 7 bases align to TRBD2. The sample was PBMCs from blood, taken 11 to 12 days after vaccination. The CDR3 region is CASSYTGGYEQYF. In DNA, the CDR3 is TGTGCCAGCAGTTACACGGGGGGCTACGAGCAGTACTTC.